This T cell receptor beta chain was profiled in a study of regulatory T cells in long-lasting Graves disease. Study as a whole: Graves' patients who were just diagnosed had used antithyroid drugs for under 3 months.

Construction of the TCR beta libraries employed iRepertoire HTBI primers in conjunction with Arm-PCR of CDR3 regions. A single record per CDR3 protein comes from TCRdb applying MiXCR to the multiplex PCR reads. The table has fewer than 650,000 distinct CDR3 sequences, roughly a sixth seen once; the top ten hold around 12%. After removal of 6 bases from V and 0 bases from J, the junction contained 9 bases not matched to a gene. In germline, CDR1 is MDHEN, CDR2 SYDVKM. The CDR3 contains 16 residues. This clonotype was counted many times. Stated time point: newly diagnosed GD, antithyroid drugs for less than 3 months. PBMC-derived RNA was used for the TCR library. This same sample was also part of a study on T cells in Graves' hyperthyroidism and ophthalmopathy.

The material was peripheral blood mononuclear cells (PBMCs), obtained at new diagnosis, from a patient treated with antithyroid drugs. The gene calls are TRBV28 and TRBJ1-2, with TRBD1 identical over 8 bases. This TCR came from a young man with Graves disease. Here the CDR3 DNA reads TGTGCCAGCAGAAACACAGGGGGACCAGCTAACTATGGCTACACCTTC. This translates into CASRNTGGPANYGYTF.